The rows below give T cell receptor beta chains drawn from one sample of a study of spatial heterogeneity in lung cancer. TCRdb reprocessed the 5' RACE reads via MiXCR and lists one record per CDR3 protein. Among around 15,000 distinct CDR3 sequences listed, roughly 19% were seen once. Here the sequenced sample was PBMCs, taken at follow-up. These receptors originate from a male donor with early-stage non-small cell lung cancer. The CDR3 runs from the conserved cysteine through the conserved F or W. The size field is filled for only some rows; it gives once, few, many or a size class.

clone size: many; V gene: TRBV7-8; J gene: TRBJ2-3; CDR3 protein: CASSLEPRGTQYF
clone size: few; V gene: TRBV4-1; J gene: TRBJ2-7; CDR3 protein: CASSQGDRDPDEQYF
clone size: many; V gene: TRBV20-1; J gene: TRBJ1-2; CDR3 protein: CSAPRTGAVGYTF
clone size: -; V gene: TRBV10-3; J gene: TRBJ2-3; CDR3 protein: CAISVSGPPSDTQYF
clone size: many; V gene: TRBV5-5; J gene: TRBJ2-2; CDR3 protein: CASSLAPGGELFF
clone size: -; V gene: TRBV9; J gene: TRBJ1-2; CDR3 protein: CASSTDLDGYTF
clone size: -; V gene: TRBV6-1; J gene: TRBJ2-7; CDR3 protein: CASSWREEDVYEQYF
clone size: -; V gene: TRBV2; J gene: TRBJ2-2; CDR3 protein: CASSDRTGELFF
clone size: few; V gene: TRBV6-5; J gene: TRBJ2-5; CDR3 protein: CASTDGGTQETQYF
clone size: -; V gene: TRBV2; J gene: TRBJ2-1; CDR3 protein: CASQGDRGWRYNEQFF
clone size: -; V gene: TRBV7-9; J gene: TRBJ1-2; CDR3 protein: CASGKGQGVYGYTF
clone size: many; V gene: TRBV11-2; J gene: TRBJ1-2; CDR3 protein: CASSTRLSPNYGYTF
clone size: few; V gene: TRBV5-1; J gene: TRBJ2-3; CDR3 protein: CASSAISSTDTQYF
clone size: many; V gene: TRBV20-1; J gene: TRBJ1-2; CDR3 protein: CSARQGSNYGYTF
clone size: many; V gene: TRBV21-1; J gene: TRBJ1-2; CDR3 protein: CARFFADYGYTF
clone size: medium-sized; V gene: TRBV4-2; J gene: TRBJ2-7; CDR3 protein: CASSQRDTSSYEQYF
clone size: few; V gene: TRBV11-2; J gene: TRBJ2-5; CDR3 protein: CASSFGLTQETQYF
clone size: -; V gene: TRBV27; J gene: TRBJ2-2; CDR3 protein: CASSLRTNTGELFF
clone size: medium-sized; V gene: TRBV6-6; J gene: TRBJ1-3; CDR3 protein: CASSVISQDYSGNTIYF
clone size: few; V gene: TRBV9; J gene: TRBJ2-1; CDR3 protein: CASSAEGNRPQFF
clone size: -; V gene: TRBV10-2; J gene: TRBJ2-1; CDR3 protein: CASSDPGQPSGNEQFF
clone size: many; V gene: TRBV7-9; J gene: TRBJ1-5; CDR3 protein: CASSLLGSNQPQHF
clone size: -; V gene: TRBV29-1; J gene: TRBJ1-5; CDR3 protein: CSVEVDGNQPQHF
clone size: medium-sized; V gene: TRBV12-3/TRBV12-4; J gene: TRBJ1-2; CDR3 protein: CASSPRRDGYTF
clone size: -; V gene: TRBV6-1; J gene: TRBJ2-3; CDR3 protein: CASSVRAGTDADTQYF
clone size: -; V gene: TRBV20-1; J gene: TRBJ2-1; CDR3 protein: CSATGRAKTEDNEQFF
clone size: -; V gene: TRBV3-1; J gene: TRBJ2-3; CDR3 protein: CASSTSDTFTDTQYF